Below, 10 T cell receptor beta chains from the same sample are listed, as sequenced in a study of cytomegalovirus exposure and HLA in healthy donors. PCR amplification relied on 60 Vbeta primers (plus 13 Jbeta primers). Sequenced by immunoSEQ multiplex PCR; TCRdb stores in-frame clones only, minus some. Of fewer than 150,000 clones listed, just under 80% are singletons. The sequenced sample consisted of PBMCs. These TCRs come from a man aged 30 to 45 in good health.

The CDR3 sequence: CASSPTSGSHEQYF. CDR3 bases: TGTGCCAGCAGCCCGACTAGCGGGAGCCACGAGCAGTACTTC. The chain joins TRBV7-9 to TRBJ2-7; 12 nucleotides align to TRBD2. Unmatched junction bases numbered 4, after V lost 5 bases and J lost 5 bases. This CDR3 has 14 amino acids. Germline-derived CDR1 and CDR2 are SEHNR and FQNEAQ (reference sequence).

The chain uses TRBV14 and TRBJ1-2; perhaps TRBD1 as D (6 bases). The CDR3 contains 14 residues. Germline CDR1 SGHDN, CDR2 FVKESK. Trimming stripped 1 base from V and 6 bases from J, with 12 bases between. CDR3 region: CASSQGYRAHGYTF. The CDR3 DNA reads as TGTGCCAGCAGCCAAGGATACAGGGCTCATGGCTACACCTTC.

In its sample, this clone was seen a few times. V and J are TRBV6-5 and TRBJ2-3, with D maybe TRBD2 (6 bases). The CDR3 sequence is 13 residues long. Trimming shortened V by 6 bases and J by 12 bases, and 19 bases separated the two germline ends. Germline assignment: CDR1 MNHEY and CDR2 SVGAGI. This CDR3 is CASRPWGDLVQYF. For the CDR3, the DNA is TGTGCCAGCAGACCGTGGGGGGACCTAGTTCAGTATTTT.

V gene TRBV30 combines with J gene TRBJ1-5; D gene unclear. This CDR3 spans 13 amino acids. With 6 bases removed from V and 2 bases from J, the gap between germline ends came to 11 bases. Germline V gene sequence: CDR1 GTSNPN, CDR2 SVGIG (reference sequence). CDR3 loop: CACSRQGNQPQHF. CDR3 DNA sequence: TGTGCCTGCAGCCGACAAGGCAATCAGCCCCAGCATTTT.

CDR3 amino acids: CASSPEGRPTGGYTF. The CDR3 DNA is TGTGCCAGCAGCCCGGAGGGGCGTCCTACGGGGGGCTACACCTTC. V gene TRBV7-9 combines with J gene TRBJ1-2, with D tentatively TRBD1 (5 bases). This CDR3 is built from 15 residues. The V end lost 5 bases, the J end lost 8 bases, and 21 bases lay between the germline ends. CDR1 SEHNR and CDR2 FQNEAQ come from the germline V gene (reference sequence). The whole variable domain, remainder taken from reference TRBV7-9 and TRBJ1-2, is DTGVSQNPRHKITKRGQNVTFRCDPISEHNRLYWYRQTLGQGPEFLTYFQNEAQLEKSRLLSDRFSAERPKGSFSTLEIQRTEQGDSAMYLCASSPEGRPTGGYTFGSGTRLTVV.

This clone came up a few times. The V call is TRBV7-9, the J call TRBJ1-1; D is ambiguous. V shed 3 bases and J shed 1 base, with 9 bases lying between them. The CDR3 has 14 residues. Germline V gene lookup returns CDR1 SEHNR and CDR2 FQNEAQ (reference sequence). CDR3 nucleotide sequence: TGTGCCAGCAGCTTCAGTACAGCGAACACTGAAGCTTTCTTT. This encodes CASSFSTANTEAFF.

CDR3 nucleotides: TGTGCCAGCAGCTCGACAGGTAGTACTGGAAACACCATATATTTT. Amino acids: CASSSTGSTGNTIYF. This rearrangement joins TRBV5-5 to TRBJ1-3, with D perhaps TRBD1 (6 bases). The CDR3 extends over 15 amino acids. V shed 3 bases and J shed 2 bases, with 12 bases lying between them. From germline, CDR1 is SGHKS and CDR2 YYEKEE (reference sequence).

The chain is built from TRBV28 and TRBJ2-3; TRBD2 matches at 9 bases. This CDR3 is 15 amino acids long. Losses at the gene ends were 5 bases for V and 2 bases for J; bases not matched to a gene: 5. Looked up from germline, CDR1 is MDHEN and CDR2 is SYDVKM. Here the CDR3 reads CASSPIAGDTDTQYF. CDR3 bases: TGTGCCAGCAGTCCAATAGCGGGAGACACAGATACGCAGTATTTT.

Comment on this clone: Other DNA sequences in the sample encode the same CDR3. The CDR3 reads CASSLRGTEAFF. CDR3 DNA sequence: TGTGCCAGCAGCCTGCGGGGCACTGAAGCTTTCTTT. The chain employs TRBV5-6 and TRBJ1-1; D is uncertain. This CDR3 spans 12 amino acids. The V gene lost 4 bases and the J gene lost 4 bases, with 8 bases spanning the gap. The germline gives CDR1 SGHDT, CDR2 YYEEEE.

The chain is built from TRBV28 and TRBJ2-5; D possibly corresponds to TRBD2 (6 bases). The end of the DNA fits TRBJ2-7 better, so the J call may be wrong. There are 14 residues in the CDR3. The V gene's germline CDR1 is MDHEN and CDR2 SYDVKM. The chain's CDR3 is CASKGRGSGYEQYF. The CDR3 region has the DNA TGTGCCAGCAAGGGGCGTGGTAGCGGCTACGAGCAGTACTTC.